This is a list of T cell receptor beta chains from one sample in a study of T cell responses to AZD1222 COVID-19 vaccine. Generated by immunoSEQ multiplex PCR, the TCRdb table keeps only in-frame clones and is missing some. The sample shows approximately 210,000 clones, roughly nine tenths of them seen only once. Specimen: peripheral blood, collected 28 days after the second AZD1222 dose. Receptor source: an adult who received the AZD1222 COVID-19 vaccine. Each CDR3 is given with its conserved first and last residue. Fields, in order: clone size, V gene, J gene, CDR3 length, D gene, CDR3 protein, CDR3 DNA. The D gene is left open where the match is weak. Clone size is given for some rows only: seen once, a few or many times, or a class if the clone is expanded.

>NA|TRBV12-3/TRBV12-4|TRBJ1-1|13|NA
CASSLFGNTEAFF
TGTGCCAGCAGTTTATTCGGGAACACTGAAGCTTTCTTT
>NA|TRBV5-4|TRBJ2-1|15|TRBD1
CASSLGGQGAVEQFF
TGTGCCAGCAGCTTGGGGGGACAGGGGGCCGTTGAGCAGTTCTTC
>NA|TRBV28|TRBJ2-2|20|NA
CASSPTLGNPNHSNTGELFF
TGTGCCAGCAGTCCTACACTAGGTAACCCAAATCACTCGAACACCGGGGAGCTGTTTTTT
>NA|TRBV2|TRBJ2-7|12|NA
CASSVVEYEQYF
TGTGCCAGCAGTGTTGTAGAATACGAGCAGTACTTC
>NA|TRBV15|TRBJ1-2|15|NA
CATSRGLRESYGYTF
TGTGCCACCAGCAGGGGTCTGCGCGAGAGTTATGGCTACACCTTC
>NA|TRBV28|TRBJ1-6|13|NA
CASSPRPGTTLHF
TGTGCCAGCAGTCCCCGACCGGGAACAACCCTCCACTTT
>NA|TRBV28|TRBJ1-2|12|NA
CASSSGVYGYTF
TGTGCCAGCAGTTCTGGGGTCTATGGCTACACCTTC
>NA|TRBV11-2|TRBJ2-1|19|TRBD2
CASSLGRLAGGSSYNEQFF
TGTGCCAGCAGCTTAGGTCGACTAGCGGGGGGGAGCTCCTACAATGAGCAGTTCTTC
>NA|TRBV5-1|TRBJ2-1|14|NA
CASAEPGSYNEQFF
TGCGCCAGCGCCGAACCGGGAAGCTACAATGAGCAGTTCTTC
>NA|TRBV4-1|TRBJ2-7|15|TRBD1
CASSPTGQSSYEQYF
TGCGCCAGCAGCCCCACGGGACAGAGCTCCTACGAGCAGTACTTC
>NA|TRBV2|TRBJ1-2|13|NA
CASTGGSGYGYTF
TGTGCCAGCACGGGGGGCAGCGGCTATGGCTACACCTTC
>NA|TRBV18|TRBJ2-2|16|NA
CASSSDTFDWSGELFF
TGTGCCAGCTCAAGCGACACCTTCGATTGGTCCGGGGAGCTGTTTTTT
>NA|TRBV5-4|TRBJ1-4|14|TRBD1
CASSLGQGNEKLFF
TGTGCCAGCAGCTTGGGACAGGGCAATGAAAAACTGTTTTTT
>once|TRBV29-1|TRBJ2-7|14|TRBD2
CSVGQGLAGGEQYF
TGCAGCGTGGGGCAGGGACTAGCGGGTGGGGAGCAGTACTTC
>once|TRBV5-1|TRBJ2-5|17|TRBD2
CASSLGTSGRANETQYF
TGCGCCAGCAGCTTAGGGACTAGCGGGAGGGCCAATGAGACCCAGTACTTC
>NA|TRBV3-1/TRBV3-2|TRBJ2-1|16|TRBD2
CASSQGGGRGYNEQFF
TGTGCCAGCAGCCAAGGGGGCGGGAGAGGCTACAATGAGCAGTTCTTC
>NA|TRBV3-1/TRBV3-2|TRBJ2-7|12|NA
CASSPGSYEQYF
TGTGCCAGCAGCCCCGGGAGCTACGAGCAGTACTTC
>NA|TRBV7-9|TRBJ1-1|15|NA
CASRTVPPMNTEAFF
TGTGCCAGCCGGACAGTCCCGCCCATGAACACTGAAGCTTTCTTT
>NA|TRBV28|TRBJ1-6|16|NA
CASSPPPHGAISPLHF
TGTGCCAGCAGTCCTCCCCCTCATGGGGCAATTTCACCCCTCCACTTT
>NA|TRBV25-1|TRBJ1-1|15|NA
CASSEFRGGSTEAFF
TGTGCCAGCAGTGAATTCCGGGGGGGGTCTACTGAAGCTTTCTTT
>NA|TRBV24-1|TRBJ1-2|14|NA
CATSDLGQNYGYTF
TGTGCCACCAGTGATTTGGGACAGAACTATGGCTACACCTTC
>NA|TRBV5-1|TRBJ2-3|14|NA
CASSLGRFTDTQYF
TGCGCCAGCAGCTTGGGGCGGTTCACAGATACGCAGTATTTT
>NA|TRBV28|TRBJ2-3|13|NA
CASTRQIRDTQYF
TGTGCCAGCACGCGACAAATCCGAGATACGCAGTATTTT
>NA|TRBV25-1|TRBJ2-3|18|TRBD2
CASSESTSGRAAADTQYF
TGTGCCAGCAGTGAATCGACTAGCGGGAGGGCCGCAGCAGATACGCAGTATTTT
>NA|TRBV5-1|TRBJ2-7|15|NA
CASSHASTPSHEQYF
TGCGCCAGCAGCCACGCTAGCACCCCCTCCCACGAGCAGTACTTC
>NA|TRBV7-9|TRBJ1-2|12|NA
CASSPGLGGYTF
TGTGCCAGCAGCCCAGGATTAGGGGGCTACACCTTC
>NA|TRBV28|TRBJ1-4|14|TRBD1
CASRGQGSNEKLFF
TGTGCCAGCAGAGGACAGGGTTCCAATGAAAAACTGTTTTTT
>NA|TRBV3-1/TRBV3-2|TRBJ2-7|11|NA
CASSDMYEQYF
TGTGCCAGCAGCGACATGTACGAGCAGTACTTC
>NA|TRBV14|TRBJ1-1|8|NA
CASSQESF
TGTGCCAGCAGCCAAGAGAGTTTT
>NA|TRBV3-1/TRBV3-2|TRBJ1-1|14|NA
CASSPGSTNTEAFF
TGTGCCAGCAGCCCAGGGAGCACGAACACTGAAGCTTTCTTT
>NA|TRBV7-8|TRBJ2-7|14|TRBD2
CASSLELAGGEQYF
TGTGCCAGCAGCTTAGAACTAGCGGGAGGCGAGCAGTACTTC
>NA|TRBV5-1|TRBJ2-1|14|NA
CASSLDPRTNEQFF
TGCGCCAGCAGCTTGGACCCCAGAACGAATGAGCAGTTCTTC
>NA|TRBV9|TRBJ2-3|13|NA
CASTPGGTDTQYF
TGTGCCAGCACCCCTGGGGGCACAGATACGCAGTATTTT
>few|TRBV2|TRBJ1-4|16|NA
CASKYNSFPPNEKLFF
TGTGCCAGCAAGTACAACTCTTTCCCCCCTAATGAAAAACTGTTTTTT
>NA|TRBV27|TRBJ2-1|15|NA
CASSLLPLRYNEQFF
TGTGCCAGCAGTTTACTCCCCCTTCGTTACAATGAGCAGTTCTTC
>NA|TRBV6-5|TRBJ1-4|15|TRBD1
CASTPTAGGWEKLFF
TGTGCCAGCACCCCTACCGCAGGGGGTTGGGAAAAACTGTTTTTT
>once|TRBV5-8|TRBJ2-7|18|TRBD2
CASSFRTSGRPSSYEQYF
TGTGCCAGCAGCTTCCGGACTAGCGGGAGGCCGAGCTCCTACGAGCAGTACTTC
>NA|TRBV6-5|TRBJ1-3|16|NA
CASSFSSTGSGNTIYF
TGTGCCAGCAGTTTTTCTTCCACGGGCTCTGGAAACACCATATATTTT
>NA|TRBV10-2|TRBJ2-7|14|TRBD2
CASSPRESGDEQYF
TGCGCCAGCAGCCCGCGGGAGTCCGGCGACGAGCAGTACTTC
>NA|TRBV14|TRBJ2-1|13|NA
CASSPEEFTAQFF
TGTGCCAGCAGCCCCGAGGAGTTTACGGCGCAGTTCTTC
>NA|TRBV10-1|TRBJ1-4|14|TRBD1
CASRRTGRTEKLFF
TGCGCCAGCAGGAGGACAGGGCGGACTGAAAAACTGTTTTTT
>NA|TRBV7-6|TRBJ1-4|14|NA
CASSSQNPNEKLFF
TGTGCCAGCAGCTCCCAGAACCCGAATGAAAAACTGTTTTTT
>NA|TRBV2|TRBJ2-1|14|NA
CASRGGAANNEQFF
TGTGCCAGCAGGGGGGGAGCAGCAAACAATGAGCAGTTCTTC
>NA|TRBV28|TRBJ1-4|13|NA
CASSLRQQEKLFF
TGTGCCAGCAGTCTCAGGCAGCAAGAAAAACTGTTTTTT
>NA|TRBV6-6|TRBJ1-6|13|NA
CASSWEGYSPLHF
TGTGCCAGCAGTTGGGAGGGATATTCACCCCTCCACTTT
>NA|TRBV12-3/TRBV12-4|TRBJ1-1|13|NA
CASSFGGNTEAFF
TGTGCCAGCAGTTTCGGGGGTAACACTGAAGCTTTCTTT
>few|TRBV6-6|TRBJ2-1|15|TRBD2
CATGGGSGAYNEQFF
TGTGCCACCGGTGGGGGGAGCGGGGCCTACAATGAGCAGTTCTTC
>NA|TRBV18|TRBJ1-1|17|NA
CASSPVVGYGKNTEAFF
TGTGCCAGCTCACCAGTGGTCGGGTATGGTAAGAACACTGAAGCTTTCTTT
>NA|TRBV29-1|TRBJ2-5|12|NA
CSVDRYQETQYF
TGCAGCGTTGACAGGTACCAAGAGACCCAGTACTTC
>NA|TRBV10-3|TRBJ2-2|14|NA
CAIQPTRNTGELFF
TGTGCCATCCAACCGACTCGAAACACCGGGGAGCTGTTTTTT
>NA|TRBV7-2|TRBJ1-5|15|NA
CASSFEAGAGQPQHF
TGTGCCAGCAGCTTCGAAGCAGGGGCCGGACAGCCCCAGCATTTT
>NA|TRBV4-1|TRBJ2-7|16|NA
CASSQDRGIPTYEQYF
TGCGCCAGCAGCCAAGATAGGGGAATTCCGACCTACGAGCAGTACTTC
>NA|TRBV19|TRBJ2-7|15|NA
CASSPPSTSPNEQYF
TGTGCCAGTAGCCCCCCCTCGACTAGTCCTAACGAGCAGTACTTC
>NA|TRBV18|TRBJ2-7|13|TRBD1
CASSQGARYEQYF
TGTGCCAGCTCACAGGGGGCGCGCTACGAGCAGTACTTC
>once|TRBV14|TRBJ2-1|18|TRBD2
CASSQGARKLAEIVGDFF
TGTGCCAGCAGCCAAGGGGCGAGGAAACTAGCGGAGATCGTGGGGGATTTCTTC
>NA|TRBV7-9|TRBJ1-2|14|NA
CASSLFSGLAGYTF
TGTGCCAGCAGCTTATTTTCCGGGCTCGCTGGCTACACCTTC
>once|TRBV2|TRBJ2-1|12|NA
CASTERPGEQFF
TGTGCCAGCACCGAAAGGCCCGGGGAGCAGTTCTTC